This T cell receptor (beta chain) was observed in a study of cytomegalovirus exposure and HLA in healthy donors. Study-level background: About 82 million unique TCRs from HLA-typed donors were held in an early release of data. Across about 400 genotyped donors, about 81% landed in the Caucasian-associated ancestry cluster. Points from the study as a whole: Across donors, sequencing depth was assumed by presence/absence analyses to be roughly uniform.

Vbeta (60) and Jbeta (13) primers were used in the PCR. Only in-frame clones appear in the TCRdb table, and some are missing; sequencing was by immunoSEQ multiplex PCR. This table holds roughly 71,000 clones, 70% to 85% found once. Details on this clone: Its target is not known.

This clonotype was sampled from a human donor in good health. The sequenced sample was PBMCs.

CDR3: CASSQQGGPQETQYF. The CDR3 DNA is TGCGCCAGCAGCCAACAGGGAGGGCCTCAAGAGACCCAGTACTTC. The gene calls are TRBV4-1 and TRBJ2-5, with 7 bases identical to TRBD2. The germline V gene encodes CDR1 MGHRA and CDR2 YSYEKL. Trimming at V came to 2 bases and at J to 2 bases, leaving 5 bases not matched to a gene. The CDR3 runs to 15 residues.